This T cell receptor beta chain was recorded in a study of identical twins. One entry per CDR3 protein results from TCRdb running MiXCR on the 5' RACE reads. The table lists more than 400,000 distinct CDR3 sequences, 13% to 15% of them singletons, with about 0.47% in the top ten. This clonotype was seen ten or more times. The germline V and J ends were trimmed by 8 bases and 4 bases, with 16 bases remaining between them. This CDR3 comprises 14 residues. This sample also belongs to another study, concerning yellow fever vaccine responses in identical twins.

The chain links TRBV12-3 or TRBV12-4 to TRBJ2-3, with D perhaps TRBD2 (5 bases). The sequenced sample consisted of CD4+ T cells sorted from blood. The sequence derives from a young woman in good health. The CDR3 loop is CASRFGLAADTQYF. The CDR3 nucleotides read TGTGCCAGCCGCTTCGGGCTAGCCGCAGATACGCAGTATTTT.